The TCR beta chain under discussion was sequenced for a study of blood T cell repertoires in COVID-19. The wider study: The analysed material was cDNA or gDNA that came from T cells, B-cell-depleted T cells, or PBMCs.

How the authors handled the data: Reference gene primer amplification in the assay estimated nucleated cell counts. Assay: immunoSEQ multiplex PCR; the TCRdb copy retains only in-frame clones and omits some. From that table come the V and J calls and clone size; the DNA was used to work out D and trimming. The sample has some 270,000 clones, 84% seen once. CDR1 is KGHSH, CDR2 LQKENI, per germline. The CDR3 consists of 15 residues. J gave up 2 bases and V 4 bases, and 8 bases lay outside the gene matches. This clonotype was sampled from a person aged 65 to 79 with COVID-19, enrolled during active disease. This chain uses TRBV18 with TRBJ2-7, with 7 positions matching TRBD1. Sequencing was performed on peripheral blood. Here the CDR3 reads CASSQGQTNTYEQYF. The CDR3 DNA reads as TGTGCCAGCTCACAGGGACAGACCAATACCTACGAGCAGTACTTC.